The clone carrying this TCR beta chain was observed at least ten times. The target antigen is unknown. These data are taken from a study of Graves' ophthalmopathy and Graves' hyperthyroidism. Regarding the study as a whole: Blood also carried most expanded thyroid clonotypes exceeding 0.001 frequency.

Amplified material comprised TCR beta CDR3 regions derived from RNA transcripts. HTBI primers were employed in first-round RT-PCR, then a second-round multiplex PCR followed. TCRdb redid the calling of the multiplex PCR reads with MiXCR, one entry per CDR3 protein. This sample has about 400,000 distinct CDR3 sequences, with approximately 16% found just once. V lost 4 bases and J lost 5, with 17 bases in between. Germline V gene lookup returns CDR1 PRHDT and CDR2 FYEKMQ (reference sequence). The CDR3 extends over 15 amino acids. This chain links TRBV13 with TRBJ2-5; D gene uncertain. What was sequenced was peripheral blood. This TCR derives from a woman younger than 30 with Graves' ophthalmopathy. The CDR3 protein is CASSSEPGSGETQYF. The CDR3 bases are TGTGCCAGCAGCTCAGAGCCGGGCTCCGGGGAGACCCAGTACTTC.